In its sample, the clone carrying this T cell receptor (beta chain) was seen a few times. What it binds is unknown. The sample belongs to a study of CD8 T cells in ankylosing spondylitis. Using its own MiXCR run on the 5' RACE reads, TCRdb lists one record per CDR3 protein. The table lists approximately 150,000 distinct CDR3 sequences, 25% to 35% of them singletons, with around 6% in the top ten. Study-level points and caveats: Within matched ankylosing spondylitis synovial fluid, disease-linked clones were reportedly significantly enriched. Characteristic, it appeared, of ankylosing spondylitis blood was a TCR beta motif of roughly 8 highly homologous variants.

This receptor was obtained from a male donor with ankylosing spondylitis. Specimen: synovial fluid, either unsorted or a sorted T cell fraction (not recorded which).

The CDR3 spells CASSAPTGAGETQYF. CDR3 bases: TGTGCCAGCAGCGCCCCGACAGGGGCCGGAGAGACCCAGTACTTC. This chain uses TRBV7-8 with TRBJ2-5; TRBD1 matches at 8 bases. Per germline, CDR1 SGHVS and CDR2 FQNEAQ. The CDR3 covers 15 residues. V shed 5 bases and J 4 bases; nucleotides not matched to a gene: 9.